Listed below are T cell receptor beta chains from one sample, sequenced in a study of Ad26.COV2.S vaccination and SARS-CoV-2 variants. Sequencing used immunoSEQ multiplex PCR; TCRdb keeps in-frame clones, though not all of them. The sample yields over 350,000 clones, about nine tenths seen once. The sequenced sample was peripheral blood, obtained in a trial of Ad26.COV2.S vaccine versus placebo. The receptors originated from a person between 18 and 65 years old who received the Ad26.COV2.S COVID-19 vaccine or a placebo. Each CDR3 is given with its conserved first and last residue. The D gene is left open where the match is weak. A clone size is listed for some rows: how often the clone was seen (once, few, many), or a class if it is expanded.

>TRBJ2-3|TRBD2|few|TRBV6-4
TGTGCCAGCAGTGACGGGACTAGCGGGGAGAGCTCCCTAAATACGCAGTATTTT
CASSDGTSGESSLNTQYF
>TRBJ1-2|-|once|TRBV7-9
TGTGCCAGCAGCTTAGGTTCAGGGGCTGGCTACACCTTC
CASSLGSGAGYTF
>TRBJ2-7|-|-|TRBV15
TGTGCCACCAGCGGGGTTGGTCCCGAGATGCCCCACGAGCAGTACTTC
CATSGVGPEMPHEQYF
>TRBJ1-5|-|-|TRBV2
TGTGCCAGCAGTGGAACCTATAGCAATCAGCCCCAGCATTTT
CASSGTYSNQPQHF
>TRBJ1-2|-|-|TRBV5-1
TGCGCCAGCAGCGGTAGCCCCCCCGGGGGCTACACCTTC
CASSGSPPGGYTF
>TRBJ1-2|TRBD1|-|TRBV7-8
TGTGCCAGCAGCTTAGCGAGGGGGCTTGGTGGCTACACCTTC
CASSLARGLGGYTF
>TRBJ1-2|-|few|TRBV2
TGTGCCAGCAGTGAGAGTCGCAGGGCAGGGGTTGGCTACACCTTC
CASSESRRAGVGYTF
>TRBJ2-2|TRBD2|-|TRBV7-8
TGTGCCAGCAGCTTAGTAGGCGGGGGGGTCGGGGAGCTGTTTTTT
CASSLVGGGVGELFF
>TRBJ2-7|-|-|TRBV13
TGTGCCAGCAGCCTTTACCCACCGGACGGCTCCTACGAGCAGTACTTC
CASSLYPPDGSYEQYF
>TRBJ1-6|-|-|TRBV5-6
TGTGCCAGCAGCTTGAAAGGGGGTTGGACAGTTAATTCACCCCTCCACTTT
CASSLKGGWTVNSPLHF
>TRBJ2-1|TRBD2|-|TRBV11-2
TGTGCCAGCAGAAGAGCGGGGGGGCTGTACAATGAGCAGTTCTTC
CASRRAGGLYNEQFF
>TRBJ2-5|-|-|TRBV29-1
TGCAGCGCCACAGGGGAGACCCAGTACTTC
CSATGETQYF
>TRBJ1-1|TRBD1|-|TRBV3-1/TRBV3-2
TGTGCCAGCAGCCAATGGACAGGGATGAACACTGAAGCTTTCTTT
CASSQWTGMNTEAFF
>TRBJ2-1|TRBD1|-|TRBV9
TGTGCCAGCAGCGTAGGGGACAGGGTGGATGAGCAGTTCTTC
CASSVGDRVDEQFF
>TRBJ2-3|-|once|TRBV10-3
TGTGCCATCAGTCTGCAAGATACGCAGTATTTT
CAISLQDTQYF
>TRBJ1-5|-|-|TRBV12-3/TRBV12-4
TGTGCCAGCAGTCGACAGACTAATCAGCCCCAGCATTTT
CASSRQTNQPQHF
>TRBJ1-2|-|-|TRBV12-5
TGTGCTAGTGGTTTGAGGGCTTTGCCTAACTATGGCTACACCTTC
CASGLRALPNYGYTF
>TRBJ1-1|-|few|TRBV7-9
TGTGCCAGCAGCACCGCCAAAGTGGACAGAAACACTGAAGCTTTCTTT
CASSTAKVDRNTEAFF
>TRBJ1-4|-|-|TRBV25-1
TGTGCCAGCAGTGATTCGGGACGTCAGAATGAAAAACTGTTTTTT
CASSDSGRQNEKLFF
>TRBJ2-7|-|-|TRBV11-2
TGTGCCAGCAGCTTTATCAGGGGCCGAACTAGGGGAGTTGGCGAGCAGTACTTC
CASSFIRGRTRGVGEQYF
>TRBJ2-7|-|-|TRBV21-1
TGTGCCAGCAGCACGGGACTAGCGGGGATAGACTACGAGCAGTACTTC
CASSTGLAGIDYEQYF
>TRBJ1-6|-|-|TRBV2
TGTGCCAGCAGTGAAGACAGGGCGGGTTCACCCCTCCACTTT
CASSEDRAGSPLHF
>TRBJ1-1|-|few|TRBV3-1/TRBV3-2
TGTGCCAGCAGCCAAGTGAACACTGAAGCTTTCTTT
CASSQVNTEAFF
>TRBJ1-5|-|-|TRBV18
TGTGCCAGCTCACCAGGACAGTCAAACAATCAGCCCCAGCATTTT
CASSPGQSNNQPQHF